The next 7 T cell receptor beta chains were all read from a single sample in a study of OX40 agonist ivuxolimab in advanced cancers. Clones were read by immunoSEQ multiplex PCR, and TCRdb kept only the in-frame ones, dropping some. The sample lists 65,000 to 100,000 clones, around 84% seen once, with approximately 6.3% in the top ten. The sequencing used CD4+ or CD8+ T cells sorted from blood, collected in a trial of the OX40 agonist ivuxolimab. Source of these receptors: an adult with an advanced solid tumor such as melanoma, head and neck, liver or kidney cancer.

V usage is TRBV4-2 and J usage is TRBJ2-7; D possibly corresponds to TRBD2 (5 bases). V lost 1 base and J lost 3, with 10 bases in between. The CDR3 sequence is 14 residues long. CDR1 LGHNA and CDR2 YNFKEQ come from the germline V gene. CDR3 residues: CASSQAASRYEQYF. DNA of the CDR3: TGTGCCAGCAGCCAAGCGGCTAGCCGCTACGAGCAGTACTTC.

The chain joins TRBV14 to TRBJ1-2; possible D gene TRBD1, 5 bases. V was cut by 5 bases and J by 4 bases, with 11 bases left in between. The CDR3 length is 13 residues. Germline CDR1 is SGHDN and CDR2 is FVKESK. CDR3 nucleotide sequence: TGTGCCAGCAGCTACGGGGGGTCCTATGGCTACACCTTC. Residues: CASSYGGSYGYTF.

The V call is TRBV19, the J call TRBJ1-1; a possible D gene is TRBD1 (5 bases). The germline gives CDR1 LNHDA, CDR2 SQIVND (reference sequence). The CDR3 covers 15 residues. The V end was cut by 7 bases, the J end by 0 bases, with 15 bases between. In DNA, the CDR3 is TGTGCCAGTAACCCGACAGACATCATGAACACTGAAGCTTTCTTT. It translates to CASNPTDIMNTEAFF. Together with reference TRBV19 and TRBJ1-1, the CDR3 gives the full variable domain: DGGITQSPKYLFRKEGQNVTLSCEQNLNHDAMYWYRQDPGQGLRLIYYSQIVNDFQKGDIAEGYSVSREKKESFPLTVTSAQKNPTAFYLCASNPTDIMNTEAFFGQGTRLTVV.

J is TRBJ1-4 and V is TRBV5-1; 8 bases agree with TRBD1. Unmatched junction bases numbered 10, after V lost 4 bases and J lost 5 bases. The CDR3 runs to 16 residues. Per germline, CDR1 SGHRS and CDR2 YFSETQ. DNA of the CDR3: TGCGCCAGCAGCCGAGTATTACAGGGGGGGAATGAAAAACTGTTTTTT. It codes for CASSRVLQGGNEKLFF.

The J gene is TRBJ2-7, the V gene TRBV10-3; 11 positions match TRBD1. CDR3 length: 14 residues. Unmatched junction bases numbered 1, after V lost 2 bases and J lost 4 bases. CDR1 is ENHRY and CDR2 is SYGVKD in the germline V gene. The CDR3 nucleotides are TGTGCCATCAGTGAGGGACAGGGGGCATACGAGCAGTACGTC. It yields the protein CAISEGQGAYEQYV.

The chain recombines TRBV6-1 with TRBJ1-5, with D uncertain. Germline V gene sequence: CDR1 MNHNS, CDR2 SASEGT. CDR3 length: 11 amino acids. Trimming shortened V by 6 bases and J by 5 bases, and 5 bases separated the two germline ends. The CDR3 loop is CASSSDQPQHF. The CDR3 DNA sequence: TGTGCCAGCAGCTCTGATCAGCCCCAGCATTTT.

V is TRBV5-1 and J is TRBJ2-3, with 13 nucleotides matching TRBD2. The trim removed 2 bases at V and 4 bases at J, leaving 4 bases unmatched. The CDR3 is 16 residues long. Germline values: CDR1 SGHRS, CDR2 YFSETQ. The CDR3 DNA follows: TGCGCCAGCAGCTTTCGGACTAGCGGGGGTTCAGATACGCAGTATTTT. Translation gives CASSFRTSGGSDTQYF.